This T cell receptor beta chain comes out of a study of blood T cell repertoires in COVID-19. The wider study: COVID-19 samples from acute and convalescent phases originated in the United States, Italy and Spain. In each case, the material was cDNA or gDNA derived from T cells, B-cell-depleted T cells, or PBMCs.

Germline lookup yields CDR1 SGHTA and CDR2 FQGNSA. V was clipped by 5 bases and J by 4 bases, with 9 bases between them. There are 12 residues in the CDR3. In the original analysis: By means of reference gene primer amplification, nucleated cell counts were estimated. TCRdb keeps only in-frame clones here, not all; method: immunoSEQ multiplex PCR. That table furnishes V, J and clone size, whereas the DNA furnished D and trimming. The sample lists about 170,000 clones, approximately 92% seen once, with about 4.8% in the top ten. In Seattle, patients joined the study during active infection and were tracked longitudinally.

The rearrangement links TRBV7-2 to TRBJ2-7, with D hard to call. The sequenced sample was peripheral blood. The origin of this receptor is a man aged 25 to 40 with COVID-19, enrolled during active disease. CDR3 nucleotide sequence: TGTGCCAGCAGCGTAAGTGCGTACGAGCAGTACTTC. Protein product: CASSVSAYEQYF.